One sample yielded the 31 T cell receptor beta chains listed below, sequenced in a study of read filtering for tumor transcriptome and immune sequencing. The library was built from around 0.4 ug RNA with molecular barcoded adaptors for alpha/delta and beta/gamma chains. TCRdb fed the reads into MiXCR, producing one record per CDR3 protein. The repertoire holds tens of thousands of distinct CDR3 sequences, with about 19% as singletons. Sample: a population of CD138-negative cells sorted from bone marrow. Source of these receptors: a donor older than 35 with multiple myeloma.

This clonotype was seen a few times. The chain combines TRBV6-2 or TRBV6-3 with TRBJ1-2, with D possibly being TRBD1 (5 bases). The CDR3 loop spans 14 amino acids. Germline V gene sequence: CDR1 MNHEY, CDR2 SVGEGT. V lost 6 bases, J lost 0 bases, and 11 bases lay in between. The CDR3 protein is CASSRDRANYGYTF. CDR3 DNA sequence: TGTGCCAGCAGCCGTGACAGAGCTAACTATGGCTACACCTTC.

This clonotype was seen ten or more times. The chain couples TRBV5-1 to TRBJ2-1, with a tentative D call TRBD2 (5 bases). There are 14 residues in the CDR3. Per germline, CDR1 SGHRS and CDR2 YFSETQ. Between the trimmed V and J ends, which lost 5 bases and 4 bases, there was a span of 13 bases. Here the CDR3 DNA reads TGCGCCAGCAGACTAGTCTCTGATTACAATGAGCAGTTCTTC. Amino acids: CASRLVSDYNEQFF. Full variable domain (remainder filled in from reference TRBV5-1 and TRBJ2-1): KAGVTQTPRYLIKTRGQQVTLSCSPISGHRSVSWYQQTPGQGLQFLFEYFSETQRNKGNFPGRFSGRQFSNSRSEMNVSTLELGDSALYLCASRLVSDYNEQFFGPGTRLTVL.

This clonotype was seen repeatedly, ten times or more. The chain carries TRBV29-1 and TRBJ1-1; possibly TRBD1 for D (5 bases). CDR1 SQVTM and CDR2 ANQGSEA come from the germline V gene. The CDR3 is made up of 16 amino acids. Trimming shortened V by 3 bases and J by 3 bases, and 20 bases separated the two germline ends. The CDR3 sequence: CSVDRIIDSFYTEAFF. CDR3 in DNA: TGCAGCGTTGACCGGATTATTGACAGTTTCTACACTGAAGCTTTCTTT.

The chain combines TRBV29-1 with TRBJ2-7; D is uncertain. The CDR3 is made up of 10 amino acids. Between the trimmed V and J ends, which lost 4 bases and 6 bases, there was a span of 7 bases. Germline V gives CDR1 SQVTM, CDR2 ANQGSEA. CDR3 residues: CSVGQAEQYF. The CDR3 DNA follows: TGCAGCGTTGGTCAGGCCGAGCAGTACTTC.

This clonotype was seen only a few times. The rearrangement uses TRBV5-1 and TRBJ2-7; D perhaps matches TRBD2 (7 bases). Germline values: CDR1 SGHRS, CDR2 YFSETQ. V was shortened by 2 bases and J by 2 bases, with 11 bases between the two germline ends. There are 14 residues in the CDR3. The CDR3 spells CASSLNGGPYEQYF. The CDR3 DNA sequence: TGCGCCAGCAGCTTAAACGGGGGGCCCTACGAGCAGTACTTC. The variable domain in full, with the rest retrieved from reference TRBV5-1 and TRBJ2-7, is KAGVTQTPRYLIKTRGQQVTLSCSPISGHRSVSWYQQTPGQGLQFLFEYFSETQRNKGNFPGRFSGRQFSNSRSEMNVSTLELGDSALYLCASSLNGGPYEQYFGPGTRLTVT.

This clonotype was observed at least ten times. The chain links TRBV24-1 to TRBJ2-1; TRBD1 might be the D (6 bases). Germline assignment: CDR1 KGHDR and CDR2 SFDVKD. Trimming removed 2 bases at V and 8 bases at J, with 18 bases between. The CDR3 totals 16 residues. CDR3 DNA: TGTGCCACCAGTGATTACAACAGGCCAGGGGACGATGAGCAGTTCTTC. Translation gives CATSDYNRPGDDEQFF.

This clonotype was seen many times. The chain employs TRBV28 and TRBJ2-1; D might be TRBD2 (6 bases). Trimming took off 5 bases at V and 5 bases at J, with 16 bases between the two ends. Germline lookup yields CDR1 MDHEN and CDR2 SYDVKM. The length of the CDR3 is 15 residues. CDR3 in DNA: TGTGCCAGCAGTGCCGTGGGGCGGGGCAACAATGAGCAGTTCTTC. Protein sequence: CASSAVGRGNNEQFF. The full variable domain, its missing parts supplied by reference TRBV28 and TRBJ2-1, is DVKVTQSSRYLVKRTGEKVFLECVQDMDHENMFWYRQDPGLGLRLIYFSYDVKMKEKGDIPEGYSVSREKKERFSLILESASTNQTSMYLCASSAVGRGNNEQFFGPGTRLTVL.

This clonotype appeared many times. V and J are TRBV11-2 and TRBJ2-7, with unresolved D. V lost 5 bases and J 2 bases, leaving 4 bases between the germline ends. CDR1 is SGHAT, CDR2 FQNNGV, per germline. The CDR3 consists of 11 residues. CDR3 amino acids: CASSGAYEQYF. The CDR3 DNA sequence: TGTGCCAGCAGCGGTGCCTACGAGCAGTACTTC. Based on the CDR3 plus reference TRBV11-2 and TRBJ2-7, the full variable domain is EAGVAQSPRYKIIEKRQSVAFWCNPISGHATLYWYQQILGQGPKLLIQFQNNGVVDDSQLPKDRFSAERLKGVDSTLKIQPAKLEDSAVYLCASSGAYEQYFGPGTRLTVT.

The J gene is TRBJ1-3, the V gene TRBV29-1, with no clear D. The germline V gene has CDR1 SQVTM and CDR2 ANQGSEA. The CDR3 consists of 11 residues. The V gene lost 6 bases and the J gene lost 4 bases, with 7 bases spanning the gap. The CDR3 sequence: CSVGLGNTIYF. For the CDR3, the DNA is TGCAGCGTCGGTCTCGGAAACACCATATATTTT.

The chain links TRBV20-1 to TRBJ2-7; D is unresolved. Trimming took off 4 bases at V and 0 bases at J, with 13 bases between the two ends. The CDR3 is 14 residues long. Germline V lookup: CDR1 DFQATT, CDR2 SNEGSKA (reference sequence). CDR3 amino acids: CSATGRKSSYEQYF. Written as DNA, the CDR3 is TGCAGTGCTACCGGACGGAAAAGCTCCTACGAGCAGTACTTC.

This clonotype has ten or more counts. In DNA form, the CDR3 reads TGTGCCAGCAGTCGGAGAGGGGGCGGAGGGAGCTCCTACGAGCAGTACTTC. Its translation: CASSRRGGGGSSYEQYF. This sequence joins TRBV7-2 and TRBJ2-7, with a possible D match to TRBD1 (7 bases). CDR1 is SGHTA and CDR2 is FQGNSA in the germline V gene. The CDR3 extends over 17 amino acids. Trimming took 6 bases from V and 0 from J, leaving 21 bases between them.

This clonotype has at least ten counts. The chain combines TRBV20-1 with TRBJ1-5; D is unresolved. V dropped 0 bases and J dropped 6 bases, with 9 bases sitting between them. The CDR3 is 13 residues long. From germline, CDR1 is DFQATT and CDR2 SNEGSKA (reference sequence). This CDR3 is CSARDEGGQPQHF. Written as DNA, the CDR3 is TGCAGTGCTAGAGATGAGGGAGGTCAGCCCCAGCATTTT.

Concerning this clonotype itself: This may arise from a read error, as a much more abundant clone is one base away. This sequence joins TRBV19 and TRBJ2-7, with 8 nucleotides matching TRBD2. Germline-derived CDR1 and CDR2 are LNHDA and SQIVND (reference sequence). The CDR3 loop spans 14 amino acids. Unmatched junction bases numbered 6, after V lost 3 bases and J lost 5 bases. The CDR3 nucleotides read TGTGCCAGTAGTATGGAGCGGGAGTGGCACGAGCAGTACTTC. Translated: CASSMEREWHEQYF.

By proportion, this clonotype is medium-sized (0.01 to 0.1%). V usage is TRBV29-1 and J usage is TRBJ2-5, with D perhaps TRBD1 or TRBD2 (5 bases each). Germline V CDR1 and CDR2: SQVTM, ANQGSEA. Trimming took 8 bases from V and 1 from J, leaving 23 bases between them. This CDR3 is built from 16 residues. The DNA of the CDR3 is TGCAGCTCCAAGAGGGGTAGTCCTGGGGTCCAAGAGACCCAGTACTTC. Translating it yields CSSKRGSPGVQETQYF.

The chain links TRBV7-3 to TRBJ2-2; the match to TRBD2 covers 8 bases. Germline V gives CDR1 SGHTA, CDR2 FQGTGA. This CDR3 is 15 amino acids long. V was pared by 5 bases and J by 4 bases, with 6 bases of the junction left unmatched. CDR3 sequence: CASSILSGVTGELFF. DNA of the CDR3: TGTGCCAGCAGCATCCTTAGCGGGGTCACCGGGGAGCTGTTTTTT.

In the case of this clonotype: A single base separates this from a much larger clone, so it may be a read error. The chain links TRBV7-9 to TRBJ2-3, with D possibly TRBD1 on 5 matching bases. TRBJ1-5 explains the end of the DNA better; the J call may be wrong. The CDR3 has 16 amino acids. Germline assignment: CDR1 SEHNR and CDR2 FQNEAQ (reference sequence). The CDR3 coding sequence is TGTGCCAGCAGCTTAGGTGTGAGCGAAAGAGGGGATACGCAGCATTTT. It translates to CASSLGVSERGDTQHF.

In this sample, this clonotype turned up many times. The chain joins TRBV7-2 to TRBJ2-1; TRBD2 agrees at 8 bases. The CDR3 runs 15 residues. Germline assignment: CDR1 SGHTA and CDR2 FQGNSA. V was clipped by 7 bases and J by 5 bases; unmatched bases: 10. The CDR3 is CASIREVAGNNEQFF. CDR3 nucleotides: TGTGCCAGCATCCGGGAGGTAGCGGGAAACAATGAGCAGTTCTTC.

This clonotype was observed at least ten times. This chain uses TRBV10-3 with TRBJ2-2, with unresolved D. V shed 3 bases and J shed 4 bases, with 6 bases lying between them. The CDR3 spans 13 residues. Germline values: CDR1 ENHRY, CDR2 SYGVKD. Here the CDR3 DNA reads TGTGCCATCAGTGAACAGCGCACCGGGGAGCTGTTTTTT. Encoded protein: CAISEQRTGELFF.

With respect to this clonotype: A clone one base away is much larger, so this may be a read error. CDR3 bases: TGTGCCATCAGTGAGTCGACAGGGTATACAGATACGCCGTATTTT. This encodes CAISESTGYTDTPYF. The chain is built from TRBV10-3 and TRBJ1-4; 7 bases agree with TRBD1. The CDR3 has 15 residues. Looked up from germline, CDR1 is ENHRY and CDR2 is SYGVKD.

This clonotype was seen many times. V usage is TRBV10-3 and J usage is TRBJ2-7, with D unclear. CDR3 length equals 14 residues. CDR1 and CDR2 from the germline V gene are ENHRY and SYGVKD. Trimming removed 0 bases at V and 6 bases at J, with 12 bases between. The DNA for the CDR3 is TGTGCCATCAGTGAGTCGACTCTGCCCCTCGAGCAGTACTTC. Translation gives CAISESTLPLEQYF.

With regard to this clonotype: A much larger clone differs from this one at a single base, so this may be a read error. The chain has TRBV5-1 and TRBJ2-3; the match to TRBD2 covers 10 bases. CDR3 length: 17 residues. Germline CDR1 and CDR2: SGHRS and YFSETQ. Here the CDR3 DNA reads TGCGCCGGCAGCAACGGCGGACTAGCGGACGGCACAGATACGCAGTATTTT. It translates to CAGSNGGLADGTDTQYF.

This clonotype showed up just a few times. The J gene is TRBJ2-3, the V gene TRBV21-1; no check of the table's D call, TRBD1, against the DNA was made. TRBV21-1 is annotated as a pseudogene. This CDR3 is 18 amino acids long. Here the CDR3 reads CASSKGARGSNNTDTQYF. CDR3 DNA: TGTGCCAGCAGCAAAGGGGCGAGGGGCAGTAACAACACAGATACGCAGTATTTT.

There are many counts of this clonotype. The genes are TRBV19 and TRBJ1-1, with 7 bases fitting TRBD1. V lost 5 bases to trimming and J lost 5 bases; unmatched junction nucleotides: 11. CDR1 and CDR2 from the germline V gene are LNHDA and SQIVND (reference sequence). This CDR3 has 15 amino acids. The DNA of the CDR3 is TGTGCCAGTAGTTTAATCCGGACAGGTGGGACTGAAGCTTTCTTT. Translation gives CASSLIRTGGTEAFF.

This clonotype has ten or more counts. V is TRBV12-3 or TRBV12-4 and J is TRBJ1-1, with 12 bases fitting TRBD1. The junction had 8 bases not matched to a gene; V was cut back by 5 bases and J by 4 bases. The length of the CDR3 is 16 residues. The CDR3 region has the DNA TGTGCCAGCAGTCTGGGACAGGGGGCGCGTACCACTGAAGCTTTCTTT. Amino acids: CASSLGQGARTTEAFF.

As concerns this clonotype: A clone one base away is much larger, so this may be a read error. This sequence joins TRBV9 and TRBJ1-1; 7 bases match TRBD1. V gave up 2 bases and J gave up 6 bases; unmatched junction bases: 10. The CDR3 runs 15 residues. Germline V gene data show CDR1 as SGDLS and CDR2 as YYNGEE. The CDR3 DNA follows: TGTGCCAGCAGCGTCCTAGGACAGGCAGACCCTGAAGCTTTCTTT. It encodes CASSVLGQADPEAFF.

This clonotype has more than one count but fewer than ten. The chain links TRBV5-1 to TRBJ2-3; D call uncertain. The CDR3 loop spans 15 amino acids. The V and J ends lost 0 bases and 0 bases respectively, with 8 bases between them. From germline, CDR1 is SGHRS and CDR2 YFSETQ. The CDR3 DNA reads TGCGCCAGCAGCTTGGGAGACCCGAGCACAGATACGCAGTATTTT. This codes for CASSLGDPSTDTQYF.

This clonotype came up many times. This chain connects TRBV7-6 to TRBJ2-2; TRBD2 aligns across 7 bases. From germline, CDR1 is SGHVS and CDR2 FNYEAQ. J gave up 4 bases and V 2 bases, and 7 bases lay outside the gene matches. The CDR3 is 16 amino acids. The CDR3 sequence: CASSLLGGRATGELFF. In DNA form, the CDR3 reads TGTGCCAGCAGCTTATTAGGCGGGAGAGCCACCGGGGAGCTGTTTTTT.

This clonotype was recorded many times. V gene TRBV19 combines with J gene TRBJ2-1, with D unresolved. V was trimmed by 6 bases and J by 4 bases, leaving 13 bases between them. The CDR3 contains 14 residues. The germline V gene encodes CDR1 LNHDA and CDR2 SQIVND (reference sequence). The CDR3 DNA reads as TGTGCCAGTAGCCCTAATACTGAATACAATGAGCAGTTCTTC. Its protein is CASSPNTEYNEQFF.

This clonotype was observed at least ten times. The gene calls are TRBV2 and TRBJ1-5; 7 bases line up with TRBD1. This CDR3 is 13 amino acids long. Trimming took 6 bases from V and 2 from J; bases not matched to a gene: 1. The germline V gene has CDR1 SNHLY and CDR2 FYNNEI. CDR3 protein: CASSGTGNQPQHF. For the CDR3, the DNA is TGTGCCAGCAGCGGGACAGGCAATCAGCCCCAGCATTTT.

Comment on this clonotype: A clone one base away is much larger, so this may be a read error. The chain has TRBV7-9 and TRBJ1-2; D remains ambiguous. This CDR3 contains 13 residues. CDR1 and CDR2 (germline): SEHNR, FQNEAQ (reference sequence). CDR3 amino acids: CASSSKVNCGYTF. The DNA of the CDR3 is TGTGCCAGCAGCTCGAAAGTTAACTGTGGCTACACCTTC.

This sequence joins TRBV6-2 or TRBV6-3 and TRBJ2-1; 7 bases are a match to TRBD1. With V trimmed by 6 bases and J by 2 bases, 10 bases remained unmatched. The CDR3 spans 16 residues. Germline V gene data show CDR1 as MNHEY and CDR2 as SVGEGT. The CDR3 here is CASRHRLQGTYNEQFF. CDR3 coding DNA: TGTGCCAGCAGACACCGATTACAGGGGACCTACAATGAGCAGTTCTTC.